The 32 T cell receptor beta chains below come from one sample, sequenced in a study of prognosis after radiotherapy for stage I lung cancer. From genomic DNA, two-round multiplex PCR was used to amplify TCR beta CDR3. First-round PCR amplification was performed with primers specific to each TRBV and TRBJ gene. TCRdb re-derived calls from the multiplex PCR reads in MiXCR, one entry per CDR3 protein. Among nearly 35,000 distinct CDR3 sequences listed, less than 35% were seen once. Material: PBMCs, obtained before or after stereotactic body radiation therapy (not recorded which). The receptors were gathered from a donor at least 50 years old with non-small cell lung cancer.

Many counts were recorded for this clonotype. The V call is TRBV20-1, the J call TRBJ2-7; tentatively, D is TRBD1 (5 bases). With 8 bases removed from V and 3 bases from J, the gap between germline ends came to 14 bases. Germline V gives CDR1 DFQATT, CDR2 SNEGSKA (reference sequence). The CDR3 has 12 residues. CDR3 nucleotide sequence: TGCAGTACTACAGGAGAAGGCTACGAGCAGTACTTC. This gives the protein CSTTGEGYEQYF.

CDR3 in amino acids: CSAVTCEQFF. For the CDR3, the DNA is TGCAGCGCTGTTACTTGTGAGCAGTTCTTC. The chain employs TRBV29-1 and TRBJ2-1; no clear D. The CDR3 has 10 amino acids. V was trimmed by 7 bases and J by 9 bases, leaving 10 bases between them. Germline CDR1 and CDR2: SQVTM and ANQGSEA.

V is TRBV2 and J is TRBJ2-2; 16 bases match TRBD2. CDR1 and CDR2 (germline): SNHLY, FYNNEI. The trim removed 10 bases at V and 4 bases at J, leaving 9 bases unmatched. CDR3 size: 17 residues. CDR3 nucleotides: TGTGCCAAGCGAACCGGGACTAGCGGGAGGGGCACCGGGGAGCTGTTTTTT. Encoded protein: CAKRTGTSGRGTGELFF.

The CDR3 loop reads CATSDHLYTQYF. As DNA, the CDR3 is TGTGCCACCAGTGACCACTTATATACGCAGTATTTT. The chain joins TRBV24-1 to TRBJ2-3; D uncertain. The CDR3 totals 12 residues. Germline loops: CDR1 KGHDR, CDR2 SFDVKD. V was trimmed by 4 bases and J by 7 bases, leaving 8 bases between them.

Comment on this clonotype: A far larger clone is one nucleotide away, so this likely arose from a read error. The rearrangement joins TRBV6-6 to TRBJ1-6; no reliable D call. CDR1 and CDR2 (germline): MNHNY, SVGAGI (reference sequence). The CDR3 consists of 17 residues. Trimming removed 1 base from V and 6 bases from J, with 16 bases in between. CDR3 DNA: TGTGCCAGCAGTTACTGGCAGGTGGCATTGGGTAATTCACCCCTCCACTTT. Protein sequence: CASSYWQVALGNSPLHF.

This clonotype was observed many times. This rearrangement joins TRBV19 to TRBJ2-1; 9 nucleotides line up with TRBD1. Trimming removed 5 bases from V and 5 bases from J; junction bases left unmatched: 7. Looked up from germline, CDR1 is LNHDA and CDR2 is SQIVND (reference sequence). The CDR3 length is 15 residues. The CDR3 sequence is CASSLGQGRHNEQFF. The DNA of the CDR3 is TGTGCCAGTAGTCTGGGACAGGGAAGACACAATGAGCAGTTCTTC.

This clonotype occurred many times. This sequence joins TRBV3-1 and TRBJ2-1, with 7 bases lining up with TRBD2. With 2 bases clipped from V and 7 bases from J, the junction kept 11 bases outside the gene matches. CDR1 is LGHDT, CDR2 YNNKEL, per germline (reference sequence). The CDR3 has 16 residues. CDR3 DNA sequence: TGTGCCAGCAGCCAAACCCTAGGGACTAATGGGAATGAGCAGTTCTTC. Its translation: CASSQTLGTNGNEQFF.

This clonotype was recorded once. The rearrangement links TRBV6-9 to TRBJ1-3, with D uncertain. Trimming cost V 3 bases and J 7 bases, with 13 bases left between them. This CDR3 region has 14 residues. Per the germline V gene, CDR1 is MNHGY and CDR2 is SVAAGI. The CDR3 loop is CASSYGQSRNTIYF. The CDR3 bases are TGTGCCAGCAGTTACGGGCAGTCTCGCAACACCATATATTTT.

In its sample, this clonotype was seen many times. This chain's CDR3 is CATSRDDQPQHF. The DNA for the CDR3 is TGTGCCACCAGCAGAGATGATCAGCCCCAGCATTTT. This chain joins TRBV15 and TRBJ1-5, with no clear D. The CDR3 extends over 12 amino acids. Trimming left V 0 bases short and J 5 bases short, with 2 bases between. Germline V gene lookup returns CDR1 LNHNV and CDR2 YYDKDF (reference sequence).

This clonotype is a singleton in its sample. This chain joins TRBV19 and TRBJ2-1; 15 bases map to TRBD2. The ends lost 6 bases at V and 9 bases at J; junction bases unmatched: 15. CDR3 size: 18 residues. Germline V gives CDR1 LNHDA, CDR2 SQIVND (reference sequence). The CDR3 here is CASRTGLAGGSRESEQFF. In DNA, the CDR3 is TGTGCCAGTAGGACGGGACTAGCGGGGGGATCCCGAGAAAGTGAGCAGTTCTTC.

Only one count was recorded for this clonotype. This chain links TRBV7-3 with TRBJ1-1; D gene uncertain. The germline V and J ends were trimmed by 2 bases and 1 base, with 5 bases remaining between them. The CDR3 sequence is 13 residues long. The germline V gene encodes CDR1 SGHTA and CDR2 FQGTGA. The CDR3 DNA reads as TGTGCCAGCAGCTTAGTGGGGAACACTGAAGCTTTCTTT. Protein sequence: CASSLVGNTEAFF.

This clonotype was detected ten times or more. The genes are TRBV15 and TRBJ2-2; maybe TRBD2 (6 bases). The CDR3 totals 14 residues. Germline V gene data show CDR1 as LNHNV and CDR2 as YYDKDF (reference sequence). V shed 2 bases and J shed 5 bases, with 9 bases lying between them. The CDR3: CATSRTGVTGELFF. As DNA, the CDR3 is TGTGCCACCAGCAGAACGGGGGTTACCGGGGAGCTGTTTTTT.

This clonotype was detected ten times or more. This chain joins TRBV6-4 and TRBJ2-3; 8 bases fit TRBD1. Germline V gene sequence: CDR1 MRHNA, CDR2 SNTAGT. The V segment lost 3 bases and the J segment 5 bases; nucleotides outside the gene matches: 4. The CDR3 sequence is 14 residues long. The CDR3 DNA reads TGTGCCAGCAGTGAGAACAGGGGGAGAGATACGCAGTATTTT. Amino acids: CASSENRGRDTQYF.

This clonotype was counted many times. The CDR3 DNA reads as TGTGCCAGCAGTGATTGGGGGACAGGTTCGGGGCCCCAGCATTTT. This translates into CASSDWGTGSGPQHF. The chain uses TRBV6-1 and TRBJ1-5, with 8 positions matching TRBD1. With V trimmed by 3 bases and J by 9 bases, 10 bases remained unmatched. Looked up from germline, CDR1 is MNHNS and CDR2 is SASEGT. This CDR3 has 15 residues.

This rearrangement joins TRBV6-2 or TRBV6-3 to TRBJ2-6, with D hard to call. This CDR3 has 15 residues. The V gene's germline CDR1 is MNHEY and CDR2 SVGEGT. V was shortened by 5 bases and J by 0 bases, with 8 bases between the two germline ends. The CDR3 here is CASSVQDSGANVLTF. The DNA of the CDR3 is TGTGCCAGCAGTGTCCAGGACTCTGGGGCCAACGTCCTGACTTTC.

This clonotype was detected ten times or more. The chain uses TRBV9 and TRBJ1-1; a weak D match, TRBD1 (5 bases). Germline lookup yields CDR1 SGDLS and CDR2 YYNGEE. The CDR3 covers 16 residues. The V end was cut by 0 bases, the J end by 3 bases, with 15 bases between. CDR3 protein: CASSVEDRGGYTEAFF. CDR3 nucleotide sequence: TGTGCCAGCAGCGTAGAAGATCGGGGGGGGTACACTGAAGCTTTCTTT.

The CDR3 reads CASSELAGGGETQYF. In DNA form, the CDR3 reads TGTGCCAGCAGTGAACTGGCAGGGGGAGGAGAGACCCAGTACTTC. The chain employs TRBV28 and TRBJ2-5, with D maybe TRBD1 (7 bases). CDR1 and CDR2 (germline): MDHEN, SYDVKM. Trimming removed 5 bases at V and 4 bases at J, with 17 bases between. This CDR3 region has 15 residues. The whole variable domain, remainder taken from reference TRBV28 and TRBJ2-5, is DVKVTQSSRYLVKRTGEKVFLECVQDMDHENMFWYRQDPGLGLRLIYFSYDVKMKEKGDIPEGYSVSREKKERFSLILESASTNQTSMYLCASSELAGGGETQYFGPGTRLLVL.

This clonotype was recorded many times. The chain combines TRBV5-6 with TRBJ1-6; no clear D gene. Germline CDR1 reads SGHDT; CDR2 reads YYEEEE. This CDR3 has 16 amino acids. V gave up 1 base and J gave up 4 bases, with 12 bases separating them. The CDR3 reads CASSLLLERYNSPLHF. CDR3 DNA: TGTGCCAGCAGCTTGCTCCTCGAACGATATAATTCACCCCTCCACTTT. Full variable domain (missing parts from reference TRBV5-6 and TRBJ1-6): DAGVTQSPTHLIKTRGQQVTLRCSPKSGHDTVSWYQQALGQGPQFIFQYYEEEERQRGNFPDRFSGHQFPNYSSELNVNALLLGDSALYLCASSLLLERYNSPLHFGNGTRLTVT.

This clonotype was detected many times. The chain joins TRBV4-1 to TRBJ1-1; a weak D match, TRBD1 (5 bases). V was pared by 0 bases and J by 4 bases, with 9 bases between. Germline assignment: CDR1 MGHRA and CDR2 YSYEKL. The CDR3 contains 14 residues. The CDR3 loop reads CASSQETRVTEAFF. DNA for the CDR3: TGCGCCAGCAGCCAAGAGACCAGGGTCACTGAAGCTTTCTTT.

To note about this clonotype: This likely reflects a read error, since a far larger clone is one base away. The chain couples TRBV25-1 to TRBJ2-2; tentative D call: TRBD1 (6 bases). The V end lost 7 bases, the J end lost 4 bases, and 19 bases lay between the germline ends. This CDR3 region has 16 residues. CDR1 is MGHDK and CDR2 is SYGVNS in the germline V gene. This chain's CDR3 is CASTPTGTLSTGELFF. Here the CDR3 DNA reads TGTGCCAGCACCCCGACGGGGACACTGAGCACCGGGGAGCTGTTTTTT.

In its sample, this clonotype was seen many times. The gene calls are TRBV4-1 and TRBJ2-2; 12 bases match TRBD2. CDR3 length: 18 residues. Per germline, CDR1 MGHRA and CDR2 YSYEKL. The V gene end was trimmed by 2 bases and the J gene end by 6 bases; junction bases not matched to a gene: 10. CDR3 residues: CASSQSGVTSGSSGELFF. DNA for the CDR3: TGCGCCAGCAGCCAATCTGGAGTGACTAGCGGGAGTTCCGGGGAGCTGTTTTTT.

This clonotype was observed many times. This rearrangement joins TRBV5-1 to TRBJ2-7, with D maybe TRBD2 (5 bases). The CDR3 has 14 residues. Germline V CDR1 and CDR2: SGHRS, YFSETQ. V was cut by 0 bases and J by 1 base, with 8 bases left in between. The CDR3 region has the DNA TGCGCCAGCAGCTTGGCCGGGGATTCCTACGAGCAGTACTTC. Translated, it gives CASSLAGDSYEQYF.

The chain is built from TRBV12-3 or TRBV12-4 and TRBJ2-1; perhaps TRBD1 as D (5 bases). V lost 6 bases, J lost 9 bases, and 12 bases lay in between. The CDR3 runs to 12 residues. CDR3 residues: CASSPRVREQFF. CDR3 DNA sequence: TGTGCCAGCAGCCCCAGGGTTCGTGAGCAGTTCTTC.

This clonotype was counted at least ten times. The rearrangement joins TRBV6-1 to TRBJ2-3; D is undetermined. The CDR3 has 11 residues. The germline V gene has CDR1 MNHNS and CDR2 SASEGT. Deletions cut 7 bases from V and 6 bases from J, with 8 bases between. The CDR3 nucleotides are TGTGCCAGCACCAATTCCGATACGCAGTATTTT. Translating it yields CASTNSDTQYF.

Details on this clonotype: A far larger clone is one nucleotide away, so this likely arose from a read error. V is TRBV6-8 and J is TRBJ1-5; TRBD1 aligns across 9 bases. Germline values: CDR1 MNHGY, CDR2 SAAAGT. CDR3 size: 16 residues. This CDR3 is CVSRTWTGEGEKPQHF. As DNA, the CDR3 is TGTGTCAGCCGGACCTGGACAGGGGAGGGTGAGAAGCCCCAGCATTTT.

Regarding this clonotype: A far more abundant clone sits one base away, making this likely a read error. J is TRBJ1-1 and V is TRBV6-2 or TRBV6-3, with D unclear. The CDR3 is 11 amino acids. CDR1 MNHEY and CDR2 SVGEGT come from the germline V gene. V lost 4 bases and J 3 bases, leaving 3 bases between the germline ends. The CDR3 sequence: CASSCDTEAFF. CDR3 in DNA: TGTGCCAGCAGTTGTGACACTGAAGCTTTCTTT.

This clonotype was recorded many times. This rearrangement joins TRBV29-1 to TRBJ2-3; 7 nucleotides line up with TRBD1. The junction had 10 bases not matched to a gene; V was cut back by 7 bases and J by 6 bases. CDR1 SQVTM and CDR2 ANQGSEA come from the germline V gene. This CDR3 spans 13 amino acids. This CDR3 reads CSAGMTGTDTQYF. The CDR3 bases are TGCAGCGCTGGGATGACAGGGACGGATACGCAGTATTTT.

This clonotype was recorded many times. The chain employs TRBV19 and TRBJ1-5, with D hard to call. This CDR3 spans 14 amino acids. Germline V gene data show CDR1 as LNHDA and CDR2 as SQIVND (reference sequence). V was pared by 2 bases and J by 5 bases, with 10 bases between. The CDR3 DNA sequence: TGTGCCAGTAGTATAAGCCAGGAGTATCAGCCCCAGCATTTT. Encoded protein: CASSISQEYQPQHF.

This clonotype has a count of ten or more. The CDR3 loop reads CSANPWGFSADTQYF. In DNA form, the CDR3 reads TGCAGTGCTAACCCCTGGGGTTTTTCAGCAGATACGCAGTATTTT. V is TRBV20-1 and J is TRBJ2-3; D unclear. The CDR3 is 15 residues long. With 4 bases removed from V and 4 bases from J, the gap between germline ends came to 18 bases. Germline V CDR1 and CDR2: DFQATT, SNEGSKA (reference sequence).

This clonotype was detected ten times or more. The chain joins TRBV28 to TRBJ1-5, with D uncertain. There are 15 residues in the CDR3. CDR1 is MDHEN and CDR2 is SYDVKM in the germline V gene. The germline V and J ends were trimmed by 1 base and 4 bases, with 11 bases remaining between them. The CDR3 DNA follows: TGTGCCAGCAGTTTATTTGAAGTTCCAAATCAGCCCCAGCATTTT. Encoded protein: CASSLFEVPNQPQHF.

This clonotype was detected many times. This chain connects TRBV3-1 to TRBJ2-2; TRBD1 agrees at 11 bases. Germline CDR1 and CDR2: LGHDT and YNNKEL (reference sequence). V lost 5 bases, J lost 5 bases, and 4 bases stayed unmatched. This CDR3 is 15 amino acids long. The CDR3 nucleotides are TGTGCCAGCAGCAAAGGACAGGGGGCGACCGGGGAGCTGTTTTTT. It yields the protein CASSKGQGATGELFF.

This clonotype turned up a few times. A single base separates this from a much larger clone, so it may be a read error. V usage is TRBV2 and J usage is TRBJ2-5, with D perhaps TRBD2 (6 bases). The CDR3 covers 13 residues. V lost 7 bases, J lost 1 base, and 10 bases lay in between. Germline CDR1 reads SNHLY; CDR2 reads FYNNEI. The CDR3 DNA is TGTGCCAGCATCGGGGACTTCCAAGAGACCCAGTACTTC. This codes for CASIGDFQETQYF.